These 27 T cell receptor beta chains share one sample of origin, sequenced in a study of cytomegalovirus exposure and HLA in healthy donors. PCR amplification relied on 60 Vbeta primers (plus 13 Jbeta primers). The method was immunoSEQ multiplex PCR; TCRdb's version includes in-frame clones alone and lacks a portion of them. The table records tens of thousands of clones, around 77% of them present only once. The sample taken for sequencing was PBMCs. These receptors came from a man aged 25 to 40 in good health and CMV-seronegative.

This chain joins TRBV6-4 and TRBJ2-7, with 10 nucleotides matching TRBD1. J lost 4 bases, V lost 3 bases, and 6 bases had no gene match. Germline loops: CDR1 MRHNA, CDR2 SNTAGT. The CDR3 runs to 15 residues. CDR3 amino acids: CASSEEGTGVYEQYF. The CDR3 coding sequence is TGTGCCAGCAGTGAGGAAGGGACAGGGGTTTACGAGCAGTACTTC.

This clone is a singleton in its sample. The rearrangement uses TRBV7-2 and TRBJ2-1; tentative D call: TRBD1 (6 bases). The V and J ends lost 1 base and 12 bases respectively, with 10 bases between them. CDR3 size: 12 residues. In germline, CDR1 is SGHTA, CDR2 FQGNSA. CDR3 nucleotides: TGTGCCAGCAGCTTAGGGGGGCGTAGGCAGTTCTTC. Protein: CASSLGGRRQFF.

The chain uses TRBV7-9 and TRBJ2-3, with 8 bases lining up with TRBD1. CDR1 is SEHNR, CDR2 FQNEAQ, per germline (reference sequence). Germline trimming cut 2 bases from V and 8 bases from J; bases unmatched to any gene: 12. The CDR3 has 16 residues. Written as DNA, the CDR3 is TGTGCCAGCAGCTTACGGGACAGGAAACCCCCTGGTACGCAGTATTTT. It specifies CASSLRDRKPPGTQYF.

The chain's CDR3 is CASSPRLAGDSYNEQFF. The CDR3, as DNA: TGTGCCAGCTCACCAAGGCTAGCGGGAGACTCCTACAATGAGCAGTTCTTC. The chain carries TRBV18 and TRBJ2-1, with 10 bases identical to TRBD2. Germline CDR1 reads KGHSH; CDR2 reads LQKENI. Unmatched junction bases numbered 4, after V lost 2 bases and J lost 0 bases. This CDR3 contains 17 residues.

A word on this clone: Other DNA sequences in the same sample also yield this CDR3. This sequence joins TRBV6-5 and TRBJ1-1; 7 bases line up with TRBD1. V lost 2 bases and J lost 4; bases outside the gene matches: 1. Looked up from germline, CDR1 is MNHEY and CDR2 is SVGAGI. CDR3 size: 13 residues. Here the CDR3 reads CASSYAGGTEAFF. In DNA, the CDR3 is TGTGCCAGCAGTTACGCAGGGGGCACTGAAGCTTTCTTT.

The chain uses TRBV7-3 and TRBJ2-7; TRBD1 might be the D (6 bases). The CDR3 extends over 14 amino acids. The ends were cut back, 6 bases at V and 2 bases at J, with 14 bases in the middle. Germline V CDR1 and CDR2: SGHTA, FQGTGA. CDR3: CASSRGGNPYEQYV. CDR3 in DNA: TGTGCCAGCAGTCGAGGGGGTAATCCCTACGAGCAGTACGTC.

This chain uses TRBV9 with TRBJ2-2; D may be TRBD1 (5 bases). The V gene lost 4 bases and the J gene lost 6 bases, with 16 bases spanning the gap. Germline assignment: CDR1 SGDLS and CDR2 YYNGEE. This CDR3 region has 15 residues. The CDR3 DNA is TGTGCCAGCAGCATGGGGCAGGGTTCCCCCGGGGAGCTGTTTTTT. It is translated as CASSMGQGSPGELFF.

The DNA for the CDR3 is TGTGCCAGCAGTTCTATAACAGGGGCCGGAAACACCATATATTTT. It encodes CASSSITGAGNTIYF. V usage is TRBV6-5 and J usage is TRBJ1-3; TRBD1 matches 7 bases. The CDR3 spans 15 residues. V gave up 4 bases and J gave up 4 bases; unmatched junction bases: 7. The V gene's germline CDR1 is MNHEY and CDR2 SVGAGI.

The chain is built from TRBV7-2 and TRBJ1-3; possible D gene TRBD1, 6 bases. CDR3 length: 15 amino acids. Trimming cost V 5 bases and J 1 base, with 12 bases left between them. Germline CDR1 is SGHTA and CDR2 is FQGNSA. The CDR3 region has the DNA TGTGCCAGCAGCGCCGACAGGATGTCTGGAAACACCATATATTTT. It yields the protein CASSADRMSGNTIYF. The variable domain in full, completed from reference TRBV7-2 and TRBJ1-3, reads GAGVSQSPSNKVTEKGKDVELRCDPISGHTALYWYRQSLGQGLEFLIYFQGNSAPDKSGLPSDRFSAERTGGSVSTLTIQRTQQEDSAVYLCASSADRMSGNTIYFGEGSWLTVV.

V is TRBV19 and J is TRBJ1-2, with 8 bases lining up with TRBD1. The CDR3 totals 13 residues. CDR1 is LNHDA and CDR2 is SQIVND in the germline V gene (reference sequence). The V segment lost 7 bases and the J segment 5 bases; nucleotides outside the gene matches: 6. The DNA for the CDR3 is TGTGCCAGTAACGCAGGGGGCTGGTATGGCTACACCTTC. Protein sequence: CASNAGGWYGYTF.

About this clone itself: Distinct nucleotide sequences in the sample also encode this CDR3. DNA of the CDR3: TGTGCCAGCAGCTTGACGACAGACAATGAGCAGTTCTTC. This gives the protein CASSLTTDNEQFF. This chain joins TRBV7-3 and TRBJ2-1, with D possibly TRBD1 on 5 matching bases. Trimming stripped 3 bases from V and 5 bases from J, with 8 bases between. CDR3 size: 13 residues. Germline V lookup: CDR1 SGHTA, CDR2 FQGTGA.

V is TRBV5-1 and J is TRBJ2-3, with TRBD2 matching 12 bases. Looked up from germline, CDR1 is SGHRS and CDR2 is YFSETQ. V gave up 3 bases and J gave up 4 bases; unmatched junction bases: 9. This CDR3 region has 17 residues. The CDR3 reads CASSSLAGGVLADTQYF. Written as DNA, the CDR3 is TGCGCCAGCAGCTCCCTAGCGGGAGGGGTATTAGCAGATACGCAGTATTTT.

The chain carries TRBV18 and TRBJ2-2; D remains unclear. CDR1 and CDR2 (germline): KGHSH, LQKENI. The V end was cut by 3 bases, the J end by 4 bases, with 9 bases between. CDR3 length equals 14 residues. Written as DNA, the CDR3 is TGTGCCAGCTCACCTTACTCCGGCACCGGGGAGCTGTTTTTT. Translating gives CASSPYSGTGELFF. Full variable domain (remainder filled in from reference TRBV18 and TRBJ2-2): NAGVMQNPRHLVRRRGQEARLRCSPMKGHSHVYWYRQLPEEGLKFMVYLQKENIIDESGMPKERFSAEFPKEGPSILRIQQVVRGDSAAYFCASSPYSGTGELFFGEGSRLTVL.

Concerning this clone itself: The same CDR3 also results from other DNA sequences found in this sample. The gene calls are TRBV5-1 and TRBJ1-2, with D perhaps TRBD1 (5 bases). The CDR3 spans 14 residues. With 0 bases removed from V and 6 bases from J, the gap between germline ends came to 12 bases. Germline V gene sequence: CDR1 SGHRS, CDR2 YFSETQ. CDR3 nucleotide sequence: TGCGCCAGCAGCTTGGTACAAGGGGCTGATGGCTACACCTTC. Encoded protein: CASSLVQGADGYTF.

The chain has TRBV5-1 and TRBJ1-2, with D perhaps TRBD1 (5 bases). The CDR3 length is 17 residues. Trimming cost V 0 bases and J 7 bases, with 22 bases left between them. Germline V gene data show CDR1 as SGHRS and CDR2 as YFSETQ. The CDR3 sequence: CASSLAGGSSPLFGYTF. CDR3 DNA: TGCGCCAGCAGCTTGGCCGGGGGTTCTAGCCCACTTTTTGGCTACACCTTC.

The CDR3 DNA is TGTGCCAGCAGCTTAACTAGCGGCCATAAGCAGTTCTTC. Amino acid sequence: CASSLTSGHKQFF. The rearrangement uses TRBV7-2 and TRBJ2-1; the match to TRBD2 covers 8 bases. CDR1 and CDR2 (germline): SGHTA, FQGNSA. Trimming removed 2 bases from V and 11 bases from J; junction bases left unmatched: 5. CDR3 length equals 13 residues.

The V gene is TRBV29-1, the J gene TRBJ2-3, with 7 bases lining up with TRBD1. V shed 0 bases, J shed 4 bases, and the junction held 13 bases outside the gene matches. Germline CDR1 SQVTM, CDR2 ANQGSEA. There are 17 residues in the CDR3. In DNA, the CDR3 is TGCAGCGTTGAAGATCGTAGGAGGACAGGCGGCGCAGATACGCAGTATTTT. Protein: CSVEDRRRTGGADTQYF.

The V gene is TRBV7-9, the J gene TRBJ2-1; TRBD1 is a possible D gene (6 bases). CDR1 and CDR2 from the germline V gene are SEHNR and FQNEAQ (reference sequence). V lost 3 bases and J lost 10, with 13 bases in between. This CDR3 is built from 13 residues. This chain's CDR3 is CASSFTEGTEQFF. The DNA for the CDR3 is TGTGCCAGCAGCTTTACTGAAGGGACAGAGCAGTTCTTC.

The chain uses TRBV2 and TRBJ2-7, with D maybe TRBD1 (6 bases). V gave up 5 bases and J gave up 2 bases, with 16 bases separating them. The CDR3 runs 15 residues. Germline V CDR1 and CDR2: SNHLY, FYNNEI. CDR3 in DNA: TGTGCCAGCAGTAAAGGCCGGGGACAAGCCTACGAGCAGTACGTC. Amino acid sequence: CASSKGRGQAYEQYV.

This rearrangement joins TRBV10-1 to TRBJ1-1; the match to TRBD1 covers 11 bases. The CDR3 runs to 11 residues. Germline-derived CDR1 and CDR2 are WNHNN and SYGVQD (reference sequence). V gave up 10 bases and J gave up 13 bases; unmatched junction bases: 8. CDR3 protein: CAKPPGQGGFF. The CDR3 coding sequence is TGCGCCAAGCCGCCGGGACAGGGGGGTTTCTTT.

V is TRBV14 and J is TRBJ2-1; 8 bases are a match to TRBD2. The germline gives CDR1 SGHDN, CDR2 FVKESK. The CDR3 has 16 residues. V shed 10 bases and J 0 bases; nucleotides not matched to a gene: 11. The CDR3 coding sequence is TGTGCCACCAAGATTGTAGCGGGACCCTCCTACAATGAGCAGTTCTTC. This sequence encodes CATKIVAGPSYNEQFF.

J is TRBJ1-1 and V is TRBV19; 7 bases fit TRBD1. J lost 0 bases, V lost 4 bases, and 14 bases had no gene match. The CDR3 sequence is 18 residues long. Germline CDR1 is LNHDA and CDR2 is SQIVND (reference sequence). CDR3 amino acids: CASSTPRDSTFMNTEAFF. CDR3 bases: TGTGCCAGTAGTACACCTCGGGACAGCACCTTCATGAACACTGAAGCTTTCTTT.

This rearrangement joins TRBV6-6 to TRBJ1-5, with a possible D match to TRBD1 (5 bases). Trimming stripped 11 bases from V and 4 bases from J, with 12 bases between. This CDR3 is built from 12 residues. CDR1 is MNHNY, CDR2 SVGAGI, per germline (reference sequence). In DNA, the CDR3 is TGTGCCGGGGCGGGACGAAATCAGCCCCAGCATTTT. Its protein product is CAGAGRNQPQHF.

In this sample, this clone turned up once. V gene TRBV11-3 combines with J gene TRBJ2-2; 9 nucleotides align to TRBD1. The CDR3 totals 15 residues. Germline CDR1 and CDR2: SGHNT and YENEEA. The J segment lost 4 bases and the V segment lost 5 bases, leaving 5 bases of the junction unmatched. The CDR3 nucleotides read TGTGCCAGCAGCACCCAACAGGGGGCCACCGGGGAGCTGTTTTTT. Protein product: CASSTQQGATGELFF.

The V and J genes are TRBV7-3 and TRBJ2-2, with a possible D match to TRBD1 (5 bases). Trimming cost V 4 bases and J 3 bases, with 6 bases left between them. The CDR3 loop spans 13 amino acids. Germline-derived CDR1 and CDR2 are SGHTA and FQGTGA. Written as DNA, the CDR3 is TGTGCCAGCAGCTCACAGGACACCGGGGAGCTGTTTTTT. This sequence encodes CASSSQDTGELFF.

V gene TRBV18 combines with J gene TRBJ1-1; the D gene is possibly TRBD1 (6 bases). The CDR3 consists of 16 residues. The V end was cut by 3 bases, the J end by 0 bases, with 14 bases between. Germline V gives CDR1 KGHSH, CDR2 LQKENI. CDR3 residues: CASSPSGQGMNTEAFF. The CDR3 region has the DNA TGTGCCAGCTCACCGTCTGGGCAGGGGATGAACACTGAAGCTTTCTTT. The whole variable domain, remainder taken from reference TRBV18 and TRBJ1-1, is NAGVMQNPRHLVRRRGQEARLRCSPMKGHSHVYWYRQLPEEGLKFMVYLQKENIIDESGMPKERFSAEFPKEGPSILRIQQVVRGDSAAYFCASSPSGQGMNTEAFFGQGTRLTVV.

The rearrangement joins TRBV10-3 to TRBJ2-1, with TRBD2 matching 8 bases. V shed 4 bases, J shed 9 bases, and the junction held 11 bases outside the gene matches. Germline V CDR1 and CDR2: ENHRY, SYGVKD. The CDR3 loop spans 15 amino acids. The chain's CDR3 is CAISGSGTGGSEQFF. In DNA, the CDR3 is TGTGCCATCAGTGGTAGCGGGACCGGGGGTTCTGAGCAGTTCTTC.